This T cell receptor beta chain was sequenced during a study of blood T cell repertoires in COVID-19. Background on the study: Acute-phase and convalescent COVID-19 samples originated in the United States, Italy and Spain. Sample material is recorded as cDNA or gDNA derived from T cells, B-cell-depleted T cells, or PBMCs.

Original processing methods: Nucleated cell number was recorded as an estimate derived from reference gene primer amplification. The assay was immunoSEQ multiplex PCR, and TCRdb's table has in-frame clones only and misses some. From that table come the V and J calls and clone size; the DNA was used to work out D and trimming. Counted here are about 39,000 clones, approximately 94% occurring once; the ten biggest clones make up approximately 4.1%. Germline CDR1 SGHTA, CDR2 FQGNSA. With V trimmed by 6 bases and J by 8 bases, 7 bases remained unmatched. The CDR3 totals 14 residues. This sequence was found in a human donor with active COVID-19. The donor label of this sample is uncertain. The chain links TRBV7-2 to TRBJ2-1; the match to TRBD2 covers 10 bases. The sequenced sample was peripheral blood. DNA of the CDR3: TGTGCCAGCAGACCAAAAGGACTAGCGGATGAGCAGTTCTTC. This translates into CASRPKGLADEQFF.